The 11 T cell receptor beta chains presented below share a single source sample, sequenced in a study of T cell repertoires in cytomegalovirus infection. TCRdb redid the calling of the reads with MiXCR, one entry per CDR3 protein. The sample consists of fewer than 650,000 distinct CDR3 sequences, under 45% of them appearing once. The antigens of these receptors remain unknown. Sequenced here: cultured PBMCs, sampled from culture after CMV antigen stimulation. These receptors were taken from a human donor in good health (CMV status not recorded). Some clones in this sample may be carry-over from other donors' samples.

The CDR3 nucleotides are TGTGCCAGCTCACCAACTCATGGGGCTGGTGGAAACACCATATATTTT. Protein: CASSPTHGAGGNTIYF. This chain links TRBV18 with TRBJ1-3, with D possibly TRBD1 on 5 matching bases. The CDR3 has 16 residues. The V end lost 2 bases, the J end lost 3 bases, and 14 bases lay between the germline ends. The germline V gene has CDR1 KGHSH and CDR2 LQKENI.

The chain carries TRBV7-8 and TRBJ2-5; 7 bases are a match to TRBD2. Per the germline V gene, CDR1 is SGHVS and CDR2 is FQNEAQ. With V trimmed by 5 bases and J by 3 bases, 6 bases remained unmatched. This CDR3 is 14 amino acids long. DNA of the CDR3: TGTGCCAGCAGCCGACGGGCGGGAGAAGAGACCCAGTACTTC. Translated, it gives CASSRRAGEETQYF. Full variable domain (outside the CDR3, taken from reference TRBV7-8 and TRBJ2-5): GAGVSQSPRYKVAKRGQDVALRCDPISGHVSLFWYQQALGQGPEFLTYFQNEAQLDKSGLPSDRFFAERPEGSVSTLKIQRTQQEDSAVYLCASSRRAGEETQYFGPGTRLLVL.

The CDR3 spells CASSSPHGGSYEQYF. In DNA form, the CDR3 reads TGTGCCAGCAGTTCGCCTCACGGGGGAAGCTACGAGCAGTACTTC. The V gene is TRBV28, the J gene TRBJ2-7; possibly TRBD2 for D (6 bases). The CDR3 is made up of 15 amino acids. Trimming pared 4 bases from V and 3 bases from J, leaving 16 bases between. Germline V gene data show CDR1 as MDHEN and CDR2 as SYDVKM.

This clonotype was observed a few times. The rearrangement joins TRBV2 to TRBJ2-1; TRBD2 matches at 13 bases. V shed 6 bases and J 0 bases; nucleotides not matched to a gene: 26. CDR1 and CDR2 from the germline V gene are SNHLY and FYNNEI. CDR3 length: 24 amino acids. For the CDR3, the DNA is TGTGCCAGCAGCGACTTCGGGCAGGGGGCATATCGGACTAGCGGGAGAGTCTCCTACAATGAGCAGTTCTTC. Encoded protein: CASSDFGQGAYRTSGRVSYNEQFF. Full variable domain (missing parts from reference TRBV2 and TRBJ2-1): EPEVTQTPSHQVTQMGQEVILRCVPISNHLYFYWYRQILGQKVEFLVSFYNNEISEKSEIFDDQFSVERPDGSNFTLKIRSTKLEDSAMYFCASSDFGQGAYRTSGRVSYNEQFFGPGTRLTVL.

The chain joins TRBV28 to TRBJ2-7, with D maybe TRBD1 (5 bases). Germline V lookup: CDR1 MDHEN, CDR2 SYDVKM. The CDR3 covers 14 residues. V lost 4 bases and J lost 3, with 13 bases in between. The CDR3 loop is CASSSPTELYEQYF. As DNA, the CDR3 is TGTGCCAGCAGTTCCCCGACAGAACTCTACGAGCAGTACTTC.

This clonotype appeared a few times. The gene calls are TRBV7-4 and TRBJ2-5; 7 bases are shared with TRBD1. The CDR3 consists of 13 residues. Trimming at V came to 5 bases and at J to 3 bases, leaving 3 bases not matched to a gene. Germline V gene data show CDR1 as SGHVT and CDR2 as SQSDAQ. CDR3 in DNA: TGTGCCAGCAGCAAACAGGGGAAAGAGACCCAGTACTTC. Its protein is CASSKQGKETQYF.

This chain uses TRBV7-9 with TRBJ2-4; perhaps TRBD1 as D (8 bases). The length of the CDR3 is 20 residues. Germline V lookup: CDR1 SEHNR, CDR2 FQNEAQ (reference sequence). Trimming took off 1 base at V and 7 bases at J, with 29 bases between the two ends. For the CDR3, the DNA is TGTGCCAGCAGCTTAGGGGAGGGGACAGGTGCCAGGGGTCAGGGGAACATTCAGTACTTC. Translation: CASSLGEGTGARGQGNIQYF.

The chain links TRBV12-3 or TRBV12-4 to TRBJ1-6, with 8 bases lining up with TRBD1. V gave up 6 bases and J gave up 7 bases; unmatched junction bases: 14. The CDR3 is made up of 17 amino acids. The CDR3 DNA reads as TGTGCCAGCAGGCCCTCGACAGGGGTTTGGGGGAATTCACCCCTCCACTTT. It is translated as CASRPSTGVWGNSPLHF.

V gene TRBV7-9 combines with J gene TRBJ2-7; 9 nucleotides agree with TRBD2. Trimming cost V 5 bases and J 2 bases; bases outside gene matches: 7. Germline assignment: CDR1 SEHNR and CDR2 FQNEAQ (reference sequence). CDR3 length: 15 amino acids. The CDR3 loop is CASSVRAGGAYEQYF. DNA of the CDR3: TGTGCCAGCAGCGTACGGGCGGGAGGGGCCTACGAGCAGTACTTC. The full variable domain, completed using reference TRBV7-9 and TRBJ2-7, is DTGVSQNPRHKITKRGQNVTFRCDPISEHNRLYWYRQTLGQGPEFLTYFQNEAQLEKSRLLSDRFSAERPKGSFSTLEIQRTEQGDSAMYLCASSVRAGGAYEQYFGPGTRLTVT.

This chain joins TRBV7-9 and TRBJ2-1; D gene unclear. The length of the CDR3 is 13 residues. With 6 bases removed from V and 2 bases from J, the gap between germline ends came to 8 bases. The germline gives CDR1 SEHNR, CDR2 FQNEAQ (reference sequence). This CDR3 is CASSLRAYNEQFF. CDR3 in DNA: TGTGCCAGCAGTCTCCGAGCCTACAATGAGCAGTTCTTC. Full variable domain (rest looked up from reference TRBV7-9 and TRBJ2-1): DTGVSQNPRHKITKRGQNVTFRCDPISEHNRLYWYRQTLGQGPEFLTYFQNEAQLEKSRLLSDRFSAERPKGSFSTLEIQRTEQGDSAMYLCASSLRAYNEQFFGPGTRLTVL.

This clonotype has at least ten counts. The genes are TRBV7-6 and TRBJ1-1; D is undetermined. Germline values: CDR1 SGHVS, CDR2 FNYEAQ. The CDR3 covers 17 residues. The V and J ends lost 4 bases and 1 base respectively, with 19 bases between them. The CDR3 protein is CASSSKLRTVSNTEAFF. The DNA of the CDR3 is TGTGCCAGCAGCTCCAAACTGAGGACGGTCTCGAACACTGAAGCTTTCTTT.